Below, 30 T cell receptor beta chains from the same sample are listed, as sequenced in a study of blood T cells in healthy people across ages. With a J-beta primer mix and a sample-barcoded 5' primer, a second PCR ran about 7 to 12 cycles. MiXCR, run by TCRdb on the 5' RACE reads, gives a single entry per CDR3 protein. The sample yields roughly 570,000 distinct CDR3 sequences, 27% seen once. The source material was blood. These receptors were taken from a woman aged 70-85 years in good health.

CDR3 sequence reads: CASSLRLAGVLDEQFF. The CDR3 nucleotides are TGTGCCAGCAGCCTTAGACTAGCGGGGGTTTTGGATGAGCAGTTCTTC. The genes are TRBV7-2 and TRBJ2-1; 12 bases align to TRBD2. V lost 5 bases to trimming and J lost 8 bases; unmatched junction nucleotides: 10. The CDR3 runs 16 residues. Germline CDR1 reads SGHTA; CDR2 reads FQGNSA.

This sequence joins TRBV6-6 and TRBJ1-1; D not certain. The CDR3 sequence is 12 residues long. From germline, CDR1 is MNHNY and CDR2 SVGAGI (reference sequence). V dropped 2 bases and J dropped 8 bases, with 9 bases sitting between them. The chain's CDR3 is CASSYTWAEAFF. Here the CDR3 DNA reads TGTGCCAGCAGTTACACCTGGGCAGAAGCTTTCTTT.

The chain couples TRBV7-3 to TRBJ2-7, with D possibly being TRBD1 (5 bases). CDR1 is SGHTA, CDR2 FQGTGA, per germline. This CDR3 has 17 amino acids. The V and J ends lost 5 bases and 0 bases respectively, with 20 bases between them. The CDR3 nucleotides are TGTGCCAGCAGCCCGCTGCCGAGGACACACAGCTCCTACGAGCAGTACTTC. It specifies CASSPLPRTHSSYEQYF.

This clonotype has just a few counts. The CDR3 here is CSVTSRETQYF. CDR3 DNA sequence: TGCAGCGTGACATCAAGGGAGACCCAGTACTTC. This chain connects TRBV29-1 to TRBJ2-5; D gene uncertain. This CDR3 contains 11 residues. Germline-derived CDR1 and CDR2 are SQVTM and ANQGSEA. The germline V and J ends were trimmed by 6 bases and 5 bases, with 10 bases remaining between them.

In this sample, this clonotype turned up many times. The chain is built from TRBV11-2 and TRBJ2-5; TRBD1 matches at 7 bases. Germline CDR1 reads SGHAT; CDR2 reads FQNNGV. CDR3 length: 14 residues. V shed 5 bases, J shed 5 bases, and the junction held 8 bases outside the gene matches. CDR3 amino acids: CASSPDRVGETQYF. The CDR3 bases are TGTGCCAGCAGCCCCGACAGGGTCGGGGAGACCCAGTACTTC.

There are a few counts of this clonotype. The junction shows a germline mismatch at one end, possibly a read error. This chain connects TRBV5-6 to TRBJ1-1; D gene ambiguous. Germline V gene data show CDR1 as SGHDT and CDR2 as YYEEEE. The CDR3 runs 15 residues. CDR3 nucleotides: TGTGCCAGCAGTTTGGGGATGAAAGTGAACACTGAAGCTTTCTTT. Translation gives CASSLGMKVNTEAFF.

The table lists this clonotype with a few counts. The chain is built from TRBV5-8 and TRBJ1-6, with D perhaps TRBD1 (6 bases). V lost 4 bases to trimming and J lost 14 bases, with 19 bases between them. The germline CDR1 and CDR2 sequences are SGHTS and YDEGEE. The CDR3 consists of 14 residues. The CDR3 nucleotides are TGTGCCAGCAGCCGCGACAGGCTATTGGGAGCCCTCCACTTT. Its translation is CASSRDRLLGALHF. Supplemented by reference TRBV5-8 and TRBJ1-6, the full variable domain reads EAGVTQSPTHLIKTRGQQATLRCSPISGHTSVYWYQQALGLGLQFLLWYDEGEERNRGNFPPRFSGRQFPNYSSELNVNALELEDSALYLCASSRDRLLGALHFGNGTRLTVT.

The chain has TRBV6-5 and TRBJ2-6; 8 bases match TRBD1. The V and J ends lost 6 bases and 3 bases, in that order; junction bases with no gene match: 7. CDR3 size: 16 residues. Germline V gives CDR1 MNHEY, CDR2 SVGAGI. CDR3 protein: CASRWTGRFGANVLTF. CDR3 bases: TGTGCCAGCAGGTGGACAGGGCGTTTTGGGGCCAACGTCCTGACTTTC.

This clonotype appeared a few times. V is TRBV5-1 and J is TRBJ1-1; D is undetermined. The CDR3 has 16 amino acids. Trimming shortened V by 1 base and J by 2 bases, and 15 bases separated the two germline ends. The germline V gene has CDR1 SGHRS and CDR2 YFSETQ. The CDR3 sequence is CASSLFGQASNTEAFF. For the CDR3, the DNA is TGCGCCAGCAGCTTGTTCGGGCAGGCGTCAAACACTGAAGCTTTCTTT.

The chain joins TRBV7-2 to TRBJ1-1; D not resolved. This CDR3 region has 13 residues. Germline values: CDR1 SGHTA, CDR2 FQGNSA. Between the trimmed V and J ends, which lost 6 bases and 3 bases, there was a span of 11 bases. The CDR3 coding sequence is TGTGCCAGCAGTTGGGAGGTTTACACTGAAGCTTTCTTT. This sequence encodes CASSWEVYTEAFF.

This clonotype was found a few times. This sequence joins TRBV7-2 and TRBJ2-5, with D perhaps being TRBD1 or TRBD2 (5 bases each). V dropped 10 bases and J dropped 5 bases, with 20 bases sitting between them. The CDR3 is 14 amino acids. Germline values: CDR1 SGHTA, CDR2 FQGNSA. CDR3 in amino acids: CAKTDRCRGETQYF. CDR3 DNA sequence: TGTGCCAAGACAGATCGCTGCCGCGGGGAGACCCAGTACTTC.

This clonotype showed up just a few times. CDR3 in amino acids: CASSLLEQPETQYF. The CDR3 nucleotides read TGTGCCAGCAGCTTACTTGAGCAGCCGGAGACCCAGTACTTC. The chain employs TRBV7-9 and TRBJ2-5; D not resolved. V was pared by 2 bases and J by 5 bases, with 12 bases between. The CDR3 runs to 14 residues. Germline V lookup: CDR1 SEHNR, CDR2 FQNEAQ (reference sequence).

V gene TRBV30 combines with J gene TRBJ2-3; 8 bases agree with TRBD1. The junction had 4 bases not matched to a gene; V was cut back by 4 bases and J by 4 bases. In germline, CDR1 is GTSNPN, CDR2 SVGIG (reference sequence). The CDR3 totals 13 residues. CDR3 sequence (DNA): TGTGCCTGGACTCAGGGGGCTGCAGATACGCAGTATTTT. Translation: CAWTQGAADTQYF.

This chain connects TRBV5-1 to TRBJ1-1; 11 positions match TRBD1. Germline assignment: CDR1 SGHRS and CDR2 YFSETQ. This CDR3 region has 17 residues. J gave up 0 bases and V 1 base, and 5 bases lay outside the gene matches. CDR3 sequence: CASSLTRTGGMNTEAFF. The DNA for the CDR3 is TGCGCCAGCAGCTTGACGAGGACAGGGGGCATGAACACTGAAGCTTTCTTT.

This clonotype has just a few counts. The V call is TRBV7-2, the J call TRBJ1-2, with 9 nucleotides matching TRBD1. The V segment lost 6 bases and the J segment 8 bases; nucleotides outside the gene matches: 7. Germline V gene lookup returns CDR1 SGHTA and CDR2 FQGNSA. The CDR3 has 13 residues. The CDR3 sequence: CASRNRGRRGYTF. The CDR3 nucleotides are TGTGCCAGCAGGAACAGGGGGCGGAGGGGCTACACCTTC. The variable domain in full, completed from reference TRBV7-2 and TRBJ1-2, reads GAGVSQSPSNKVTEKGKDVELRCDPISGHTALYWYRQSLGQGLEFLIYFQGNSAPDKSGLPSDRFSAERTGGSVSTLTIQRTQQEDSAVYLCASRNRGRRGYTFGSGTRLTVV.

The sample holds a few counts of this clonotype. Written as DNA, the CDR3 is TGCGCCAGCAGCCAAGCCCCACACCAAGCGGGGGGCAGATACAATGAGCAGTTCTTC. The encoded protein is CASSQAPHQAGGRYNEQFF. The V call is TRBV4-3, the J call TRBJ2-7; 9 bases are shared with TRBD2. Near its end, the DNA agrees better with TRBJ2-1, so the J call may be wrong. This CDR3 comprises 19 residues. Germline-derived CDR1 and CDR2 are LGHNA and YSLEER.

This rearrangement joins TRBV6-2 or TRBV6-3 to TRBJ1-1; D not resolved. CDR3 length equals 12 residues. CDR1 is MNHEY and CDR2 is SVGEGT in the germline V gene. V lost 2 bases to trimming and J lost 10 bases, with 11 bases between them. The CDR3 nucleotides are TGTGCCAGCAGTTACCAAAGAGGAGGAGCTTTCTTT. Translation: CASSYQRGGAFF.

A word on this clonotype: The junction differs from germline at one of its ends, possibly a read error. The CDR3 protein is CTISDRASEQFF. The CDR3 nucleotides read TGTACCATCAGTGACAGGGCGAGTGAGCAGTTCTTC. The chain couples TRBV10-3 to TRBJ2-1, with 7 bases that match TRBD1. The CDR3 is 12 residues long. The germline gives CDR1 ENHRY, CDR2 SYGVKD.

The chain couples TRBV18 to TRBJ2-3, with D maybe TRBD2 (5 bases). The germline gives CDR1 KGHSH, CDR2 LQKENI. Trimming removed 3 bases at V and 5 bases at J, with 12 bases between. The CDR3 is 14 residues long. This chain's CDR3 is CASSPGLSGDTQYF. CDR3 nucleotide sequence: TGTGCCAGCTCACCCGGCCTAAGCGGAGATACGCAGTATTTT.

This clonotype was seen only a few times. The chain uses TRBV7-3 and TRBJ2-2; D tentatively fits TRBD1 or TRBD2 (6 bases each). V was cut by 4 bases and J by 4 bases, with 13 bases left in between. Germline values: CDR1 SGHTA, CDR2 FQGTGA. The CDR3 length is 15 residues. The CDR3 protein is CASSSGGTGTGELFF. The CDR3, as DNA: TGTGCCAGCAGCTCCGGGGGCACGGGCACCGGGGAGCTGTTTTTT.

The sample holds a few counts of this clonotype. V usage is TRBV20-1 and J usage is TRBJ2-1; 11 nucleotides line up with TRBD2. The germline V gene encodes CDR1 DFQATT and CDR2 SNEGSKA (reference sequence). The CDR3 consists of 14 residues. The trim removed 4 bases at V and 8 bases at J, leaving 7 bases unmatched. The CDR3 coding sequence is TGCAGTGCTATACTAGCGGGGGTTTACGATGAGCAGTTCTTC. Protein: CSAILAGVYDEQFF.

Comments on this clonotype: Its ends do not fully match the called genes, so a read error is possible. The CDR3 sequence is CANSLRDSSNTEAFF. CDR3 nucleotides: TGTGCCAACAGCTTACGGGACAGCTCGAACACTGAAGCTTTCTTT. The chain links TRBV7-6 to TRBJ1-1; TRBD1 aligns across 7 bases. The CDR3 spans 15 residues. CDR1 SGHVS and CDR2 FNYEAQ come from the germline V gene.

This clonotype occurred a few times. The chain combines TRBV6-5 with TRBJ1-5; D is possibly TRBD1 (5 bases). The CDR3 extends over 15 amino acids. V lost 5 bases, J lost 0 bases, and 11 bases lay in between. Germline CDR1 MNHEY, CDR2 SVGAGI. The DNA of the CDR3 is TGTGCCAGCAGTCTTACAGGTCATAGCAATCAGCCCCAGCATTTT. It yields the protein CASSLTGHSNQPQHF.

With respect to this clonotype: The junction differs from germline at one of its ends, possibly a read error. The chain uses TRBV7-2 and TRBJ1-2, with D maybe TRBD1 (6 bases). The CDR3 spans 13 residues. Germline CDR1 is SGHTA and CDR2 is FQGNSA. CDR3 in DNA: TGTGCCAGCAGCTTCGGACAGAACTATGGCCACACCTTC. Translating gives CASSFGQNYGHTF.

This clonotype turned up a few times. This rearrangement joins TRBV7-2 to TRBJ2-5, with no clear D. The V gene's germline CDR1 is SGHTA and CDR2 FQGNSA. Deletions cut 4 bases from V and 10 bases from J, with 13 bases between. The CDR3 has 12 residues. The CDR3 spells CASSSPSQIQYF. The CDR3 DNA sequence: TGTGCCAGCAGCTCGCCCTCCCAGATCCAGTACTTC.

This chain joins TRBV29-1 and TRBJ2-5; TRBD2 might be the D (6 bases). CDR3 length: 16 amino acids. In germline, CDR1 is SQVTM, CDR2 ANQGSEA. V gave up 7 bases and J gave up 2 bases, with 23 bases separating them. The CDR3 region is CSARGGGADIQETQYF. The DNA for the CDR3 is TGCAGCGCCCGGGGTGGAGGGGCGGATATACAAGAGACCCAGTACTTC. Using reference TRBV29-1 and TRBJ2-5 for the parts outside the CDR3, the full variable domain is SAVISQKPSRDICQRGTSLTIQCQVDSQVTMMFWYRQQPGQSLTLIATANQGSEATYESGFVIDKFPISRPNLTFSTLTVSNMSPEDSSIYLCSARGGGADIQETQYFGPGTRLLVL.

V is TRBV12-3 or TRBV12-4 and J is TRBJ2-2; either TRBD1 or TRBD2 may fit D (5 bases each). CDR3 length: 17 amino acids. V dropped 5 bases and J dropped 2 bases, with 18 bases sitting between them. As DNA, the CDR3 is TGTGCCAGCAGTCCCAACTTAGGGACGGGCAACACCGGGGAGCTGTTTTTT. The encoded protein is CASSPNLGTGNTGELFF.

This clonotype was seen only a few times. A much more abundant neighbour one base away suggests this may be a read error. CDR3 sequence (DNA): TGTGCCAGCAGACCGACAGGGGGCTATGGCTACACCTTC. This gives the protein CASRPTGGYGYTF. V and J are TRBV7-9 and TRBJ1-2; 9 nucleotides align to TRBD1. Germline V gene data show CDR1 as SEHNR and CDR2 as FQNEAQ (reference sequence). V shed 6 bases, J shed 4 bases, and the junction held 3 bases outside the gene matches. This CDR3 is 13 amino acids long.

This clonotype was seen a few times. A junction end diverges from the germline sequence, so it may reflect a read error. The chain has TRBV20-1 and TRBJ2-1; weak D call: TRBD1 (6 bases). CDR1 DFQATT and CDR2 SNEGSKA come from the germline V gene (reference sequence). The CDR3 has 13 amino acids. The CDR3 loop reads CSGLLGAYNEQLF. The CDR3 DNA sequence: TGCAGTGGGTTGTTGGGGGCCTACAATGAGCAGCTCTTC.

A few counts support this clonotype. An end of the junction does not agree with germline; a read error may underlie this. The chain carries TRBV25-1 and TRBJ2-2; 7 bases fit TRBD1. Germline V gene lookup returns CDR1 MGHDK and CDR2 SYGVNS. The length of the CDR3 is 21 residues. The CDR3 loop is CVSSSIPGTDIRSKNTGELFF. CDR3 bases: TGTGTCAGCAGTTCCATTCCCGGGACAGATATCCGCTCGAAGAACACCGGGGAGCTGTTTTTT.